This TCR beta chain appears in the sequencing data of a study of breast tumors, draining lymph nodes, adjacent tissues. TCRdb used MiXCR to reprocess the multiplex PCR reads, holding one entry per CDR3 protein. The sample gives approximately 230,000 distinct CDR3 sequences, under 40% of which show up once; approximately 3.7% is in the top ten. The lymph nodes were axillary draining lymph nodes from breast cancer patients. Study results and caveats: Tumor and nontumor repertoires were significantly more similar in luminal-like than in basal-like breast cancer. Data fit most tumor T cells coming from lymph node, expanding in tumor. That most tumor T cells come from lymph nodes remained unproven.

This clonotype has at least ten counts. The antigen remains unidentified. Sequencing input: axillary lymph node tissue. The TCR was taken from a female donor with breast cancer. Some clones in this sample may be carry-over from other donors' samples.

The CDR3 loop is CSVARGTGGNEKLFF. Here the CDR3 DNA reads TGCAGCGTTGCGAGAGGGACAGGGGGTAATGAAAAACTGTTTTTT. This chain links TRBV29-1 with TRBJ1-4, with 11 positions matching TRBD1. This CDR3 is built from 15 residues. The ends lost 4 bases at V and 4 bases at J; junction bases unmatched: 5. Germline V CDR1 and CDR2: SQVTM, ANQGSEA.